The entry that follows covers one T cell receptor (beta chain) sequence. Its antigen remains unidentified. The data were taken from a study of cytomegalovirus exposure and HLA in healthy donors. The length of the CDR3 is 17 residues. Study outcomes and limitations: Reports state that TCR beta sequences accurately predicted most subjects' HLA-A and HLA-B alleles. Among the sequence variants, a highly shared cluster was likely an artifact of sequencing. Some 17,000 TCR beta sequences were associated with HLA alleles at 0.05 false discovery rate in a later analysis.

This PCR relied on a set of 60 Vbeta primers and 13 Jbeta primers. Source study methods: In a later analysis, roughly 86 million unique TCR beta chains included roughly 11 million shared by two or more donors. Profiling relied on immunoSEQ multiplex PCR, and the TCRdb table lists in-frame clones only, not all of them. The V and J calls and clone size are taken from that table; D and trimming were inferred from the DNA. Of about 160,000 clones listed, approximately 86% were seen once; the top ten hold over 1.5%. The clonotype comes from a woman aged 18-29 years in good health and CMV-seronegative. This chain joins TRBV21-1 and TRBJ2-5; the table's D call of TRBD2 was not tested on the DNA. TRBV21-1 is an annotated pseudogene. Sequenced input: PBMCs. For the CDR3, the DNA is TGTGCCAGCAGCGGGACTAGCGGGAGAACGTTTGAAGAGACCCAGTACTTC. Its translation: CASSGTSGRTFEETQYF.